Sequencing of this TCR beta chain was carried out in a study of cytomegalovirus exposure and HLA in healthy donors. General study results and limits: An apparent linkage of common viral pathogens to several of the most significant clusters emerged in a later analysis.

The primer mix had 60 Vbeta and 13 Jbeta primers. Sequenced by immunoSEQ multiplex PCR; TCRdb stores in-frame clones only, minus some. Its table lists about 150,000 clones. CDR3 size: 16 residues. The V segment lost 6 bases and the J segment 2 bases; nucleotides outside the gene matches: 8. The germline V gene encodes CDR1 ENHRY and CDR2 SYGVKD. Remarks on this clone: The target antigen is unknown.

The origin of this receptor is a man aged 30 to 39 in good health and CMV-seronegative. The J gene is TRBJ1-1, the V gene TRBV10-3; 11 nucleotides line up with TRBD1. Sequencing was carried out using PBMCs. CDR3 residues: CAIRRGTGGNNTEAFF. Here the CDR3 DNA reads TGTGCCATCAGAAGGGGGACAGGGGGAAATAACACTGAAGCTTTCTTT.